One sample yielded the 3 T cell receptor beta chains listed below, sequenced in a study of T cells in Graves' hyperthyroidism and ophthalmopathy. Regions amplified from RNA transcripts were the TCR beta CDR3 regions. An initial round of RT-PCR targeting the TCR CDR3 relied on the HTBI primer set. TCRdb passed the multiplex PCR reads through MiXCR, listing each CDR3 protein once. The sample has 550,000 to 700,000 distinct CDR3 sequences, just over 45% seen once. Sequencing was carried out using peripheral blood or thyroid tissue (not recorded which). The receptors were gathered from an adult woman with Graves' disease, either hyperthyroidism or ophthalmopathy (not recorded which).

This chain joins TRBV18 and TRBJ1-2, with D uncertain. The V end lost 7 bases, the J end lost 6 bases, and 9 bases lay between the germline ends. Germline V CDR1 and CDR2: KGHSH, LQKENI. The CDR3 is 11 residues long. CDR3 sequence: CASCGMNGYTF. CDR3 coding DNA: TGTGCCAGCTGTGGTATGAATGGCTACACCTTC.

Many counts were recorded for this clonotype. This rearrangement joins TRBV9 to TRBJ2-7; D ambiguous. Trimming pared 0 bases from V and 5 bases from J, leaving 12 bases between. The germline CDR1 and CDR2 sequences are SGDLS and YYNGEE. This CDR3 region has 14 residues. The CDR3 loop reads CASSVEAFAHEQYF. In nucleotides, the CDR3 is TGTGCCAGCAGCGTAGAGGCGTTCGCCCACGAGCAGTACTTC.

This clonotype came up many times. The chain has TRBV6-1 and TRBJ1-5, with D possibly being TRBD1 (5 bases). The germline V gene has CDR1 MNHNS and CDR2 SASEGT. Trimming left V 5 bases short and J 6 bases short, with 14 bases between. The CDR3 has 14 residues. CDR3 coding DNA: TGTGCCAGCAGTAGGGACGGAACCGGTCAGCCCCAGCATTTT. Residues: CASSRDGTGQPQHF.